This T cell receptor beta chain was identified in a study of T cell repertoires in cytomegalovirus infection. Across the study: Both a matching HLA type and CMV infection were indicated by public TCR beta signatures. Whole-study findings and limits: Individuals carrying CMV plus the relevant HLA were identified by cumulative frequency of public TCR beta families.

From the reads, TCRdb called clonotypes with MiXCR, one entry per CDR3 protein. Of more than 300,000 distinct CDR3 sequences in the sample, 34% were seen once. V was pared by 2 bases and J by 2 bases, with 15 bases between. Germline values: CDR1 MNHEY, CDR2 SVGEGT. The CDR3 spans 16 residues. This clonotype turned up a few times. Antigen: not known. The clonotype comes from a human donor in good health (CMV status not recorded). Some clones in this sample may be carry-over from other donors' samples. The chain combines TRBV6-2 or TRBV6-3 with TRBJ2-5; D remains unclear. Sequenced material: cultured PBMCs, taken from culture after CMV antigen stimulation. The CDR3 DNA sequence: TGTGCCAGCAGTTACATCGAGATTCACAAACAAGAGACCCAGTACTTC. It codes for CASSYIEIHKQETQYF.